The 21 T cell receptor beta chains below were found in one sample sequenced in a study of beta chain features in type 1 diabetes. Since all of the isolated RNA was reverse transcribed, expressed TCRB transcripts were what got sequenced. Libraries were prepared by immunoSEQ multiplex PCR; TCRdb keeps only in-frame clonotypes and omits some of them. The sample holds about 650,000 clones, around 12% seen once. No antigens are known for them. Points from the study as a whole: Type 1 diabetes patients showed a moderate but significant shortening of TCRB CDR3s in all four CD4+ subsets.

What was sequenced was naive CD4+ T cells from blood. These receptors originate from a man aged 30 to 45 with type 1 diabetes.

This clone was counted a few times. In DNA form, the CDR3 reads TGTGCCAGCAGTTTATTGGACAGGGTAGAGTACTTC. This sequence encodes CASSLLDRVEYF. The gene calls are TRBV28 and TRBJ2-7; 8 positions agree with TRBD1. This CDR3 is 12 amino acids long. Trimming removed 1 base from V and 11 bases from J; junction bases left unmatched: 4. Germline CDR1 reads MDHEN; CDR2 reads SYDVKM.

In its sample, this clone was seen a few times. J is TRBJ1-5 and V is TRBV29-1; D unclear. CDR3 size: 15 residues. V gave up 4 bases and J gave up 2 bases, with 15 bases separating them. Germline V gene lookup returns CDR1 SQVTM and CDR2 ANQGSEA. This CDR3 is CSVVGGPSGNQPQHF. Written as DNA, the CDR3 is TGCAGCGTTGTCGGCGGTCCTTCGGGCAATCAGCCCCAGCATTTT.

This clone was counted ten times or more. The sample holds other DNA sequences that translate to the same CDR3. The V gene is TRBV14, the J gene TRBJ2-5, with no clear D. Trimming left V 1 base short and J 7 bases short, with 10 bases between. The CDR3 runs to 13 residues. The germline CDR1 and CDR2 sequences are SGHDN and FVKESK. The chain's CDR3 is CASSQVTDGTQYF. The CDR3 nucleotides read TGTGCCAGCAGCCAAGTGACGGATGGGACCCAGTACTTC.

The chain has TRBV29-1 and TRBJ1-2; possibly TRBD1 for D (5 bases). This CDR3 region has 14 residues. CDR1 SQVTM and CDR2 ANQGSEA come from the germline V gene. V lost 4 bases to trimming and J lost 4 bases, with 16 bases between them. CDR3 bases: TGCAGCGTTGCCGCAGGGTCGGGCGTCTATGGCTACACCTTC. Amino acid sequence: CSVAAGSGVYGYTF.

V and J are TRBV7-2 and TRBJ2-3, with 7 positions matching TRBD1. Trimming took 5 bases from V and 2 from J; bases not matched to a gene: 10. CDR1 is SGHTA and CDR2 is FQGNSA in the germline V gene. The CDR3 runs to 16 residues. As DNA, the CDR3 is TGTGCCAGCAGCCCCTCCTCACAGGGGTTCACAGATACGCAGTATTTT. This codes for CASSPSSQGFTDTQYF.

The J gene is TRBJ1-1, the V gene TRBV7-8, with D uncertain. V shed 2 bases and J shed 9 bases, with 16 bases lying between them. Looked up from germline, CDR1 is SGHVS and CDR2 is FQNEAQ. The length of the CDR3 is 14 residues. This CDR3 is CASSLIQTKLQAFF. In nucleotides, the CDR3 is TGTGCCAGCAGCTTAATTCAAACGAAACTACAAGCTTTCTTT.

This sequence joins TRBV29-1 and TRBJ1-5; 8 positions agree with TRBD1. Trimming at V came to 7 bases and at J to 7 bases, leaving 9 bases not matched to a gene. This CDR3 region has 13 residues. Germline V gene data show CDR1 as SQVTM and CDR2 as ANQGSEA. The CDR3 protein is CSAQDRAAQPQHF. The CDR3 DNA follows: TGCAGCGCCCAGGACAGGGCGGCGCAGCCCCAGCATTTT.

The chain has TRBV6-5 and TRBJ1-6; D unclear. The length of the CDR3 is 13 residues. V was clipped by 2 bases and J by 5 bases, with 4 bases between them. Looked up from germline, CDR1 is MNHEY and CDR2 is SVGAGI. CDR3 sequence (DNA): TGTGCCAGCAGTTACACAGATAATTCACCCCTCCACTTT. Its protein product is CASSYTDNSPLHF.

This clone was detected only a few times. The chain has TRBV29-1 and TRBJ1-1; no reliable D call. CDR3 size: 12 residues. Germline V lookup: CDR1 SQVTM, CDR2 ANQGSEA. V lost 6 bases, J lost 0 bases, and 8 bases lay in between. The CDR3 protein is CSVLPLNTEAFF. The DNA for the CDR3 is TGCAGCGTACTGCCCTTGAACACTGAAGCTTTCTTT. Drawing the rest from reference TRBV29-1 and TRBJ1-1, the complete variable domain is SAVISQKPSRDICQRGTSLTIQCQVDSQVTMMFWYRQQPGQSLTLIATANQGSEATYESGFVIDKFPISRPNLTFSTLTVSNMSPEDSSIYLCSVLPLNTEAFFGQGTRLTVV.

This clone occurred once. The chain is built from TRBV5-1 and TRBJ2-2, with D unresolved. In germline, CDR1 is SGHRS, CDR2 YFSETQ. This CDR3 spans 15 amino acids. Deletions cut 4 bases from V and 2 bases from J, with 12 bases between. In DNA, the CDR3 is TGCGCCAGCAGCCCCCTCGAGCCTAACACCGGGGAGCTGTTTTTT. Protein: CASSPLEPNTGELFF.

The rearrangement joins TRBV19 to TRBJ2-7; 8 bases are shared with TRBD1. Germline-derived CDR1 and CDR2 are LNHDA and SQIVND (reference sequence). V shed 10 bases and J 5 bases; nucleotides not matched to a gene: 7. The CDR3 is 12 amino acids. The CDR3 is CATGQGRNEQYF. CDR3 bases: TGTGCCACCGGACAGGGTCGGAACGAGCAGTACTTC.

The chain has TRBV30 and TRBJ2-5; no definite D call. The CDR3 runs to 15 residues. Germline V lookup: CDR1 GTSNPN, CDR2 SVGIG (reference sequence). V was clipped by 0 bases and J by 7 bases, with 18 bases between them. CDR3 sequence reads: CAWSVNRVRNGTQYF. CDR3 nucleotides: TGTGCCTGGAGTGTAAACCGGGTTCGGAACGGGACCCAGTACTTC.

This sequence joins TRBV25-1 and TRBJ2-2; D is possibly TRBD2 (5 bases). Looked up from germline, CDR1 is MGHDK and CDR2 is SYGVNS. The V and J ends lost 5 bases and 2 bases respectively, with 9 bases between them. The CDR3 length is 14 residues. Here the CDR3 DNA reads TGTGCCAGCAGTTCGGGGAGCAACACCGGGGAGCTGTTTTTT. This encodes CASSSGSNTGELFF.

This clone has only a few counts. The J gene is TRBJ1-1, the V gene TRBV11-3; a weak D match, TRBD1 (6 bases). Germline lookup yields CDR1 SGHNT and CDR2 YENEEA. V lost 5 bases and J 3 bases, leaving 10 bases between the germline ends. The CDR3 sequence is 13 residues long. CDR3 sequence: CASSPGQYTEAFF. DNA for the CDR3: TGTGCCAGCAGCCCGGGACAATACACTGAAGCTTTCTTT. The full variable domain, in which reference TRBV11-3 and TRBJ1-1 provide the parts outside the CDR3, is EAGVVQSPRYKIIEKKQPVAFWCNPISGHNTLYWYLQNLGQGPELLIRYENEEAVDDSQLPKDRFSAERLKGVDSTLKIQPAELGDSAVYLCASSPGQYTEAFFGQGTRLTVV.

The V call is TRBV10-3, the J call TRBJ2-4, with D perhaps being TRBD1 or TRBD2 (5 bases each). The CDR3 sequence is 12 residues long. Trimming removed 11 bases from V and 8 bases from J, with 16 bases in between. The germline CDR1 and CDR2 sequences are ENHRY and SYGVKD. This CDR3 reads CASAGGTDIQYF. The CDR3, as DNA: TGTGCCTCCGCTGGGGGAACGGACATTCAGTACTTC.

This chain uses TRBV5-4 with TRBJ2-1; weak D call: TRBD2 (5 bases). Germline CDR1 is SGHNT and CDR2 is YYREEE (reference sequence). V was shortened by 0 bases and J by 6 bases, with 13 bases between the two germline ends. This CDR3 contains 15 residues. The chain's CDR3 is CASSLGGVRGNEQFF. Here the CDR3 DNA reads TGTGCCAGCAGCTTGGGTGGGGTTCGGGGCAATGAGCAGTTCTTC.

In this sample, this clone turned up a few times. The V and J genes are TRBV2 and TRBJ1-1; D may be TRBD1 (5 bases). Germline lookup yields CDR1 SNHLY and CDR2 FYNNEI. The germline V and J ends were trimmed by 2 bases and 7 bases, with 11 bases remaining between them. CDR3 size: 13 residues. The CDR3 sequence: CASSETRENEAFF. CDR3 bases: TGTGCCAGCAGTGAAACCAGGGAAAATGAAGCTTTCTTT.

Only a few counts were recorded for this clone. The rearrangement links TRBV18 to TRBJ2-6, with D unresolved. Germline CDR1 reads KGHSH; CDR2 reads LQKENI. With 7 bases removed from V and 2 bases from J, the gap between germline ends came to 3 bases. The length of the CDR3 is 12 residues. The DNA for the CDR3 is TGTGCCAGCTTAACTGGGGCCAACGTCCTGACTTTC. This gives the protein CASLTGANVLTF.

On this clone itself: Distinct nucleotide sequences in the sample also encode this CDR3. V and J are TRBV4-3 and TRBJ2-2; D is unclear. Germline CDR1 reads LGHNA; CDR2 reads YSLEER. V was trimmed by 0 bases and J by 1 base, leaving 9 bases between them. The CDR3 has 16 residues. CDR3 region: CASSQEVQGNTGELFF. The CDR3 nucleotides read TGCGCCAGCAGCCAAGAAGTTCAAGGGAACACCGGGGAGCTGTTTTTT.

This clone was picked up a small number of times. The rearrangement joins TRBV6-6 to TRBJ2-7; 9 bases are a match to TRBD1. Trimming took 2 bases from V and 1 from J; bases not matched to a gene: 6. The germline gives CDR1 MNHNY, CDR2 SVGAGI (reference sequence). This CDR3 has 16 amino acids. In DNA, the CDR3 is TGTGCCAGCAGTTACGGGACAGGGAGCCTTTCCTACGAGCAGTACTTC. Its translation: CASSYGTGSLSYEQYF.

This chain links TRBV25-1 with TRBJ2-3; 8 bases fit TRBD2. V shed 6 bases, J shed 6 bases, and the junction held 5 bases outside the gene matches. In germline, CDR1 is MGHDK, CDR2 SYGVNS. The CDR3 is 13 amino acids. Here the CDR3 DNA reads TGTGCCAGCAGGCGGGGGGACGGGGATACGCAGTATTTT. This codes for CASRRGDGDTQYF.